This T cell receptor beta chain emerged from a study of beta chain features in type 1 diabetes. Since all of the isolated RNA was reverse transcribed, expressed TCRB transcripts were what got sequenced. Libraries were prepared by immunoSEQ multiplex PCR; TCRdb keeps only in-frame clonotypes and omits some of them. Of just over 600,000 clones detected, 15% appear once; the ten largest clones hold 0.09% to 0.095%. Germline V gene sequence: CDR1 MNHEY, CDR2 SVGAGI. The J segment lost 0 bases and the V segment lost 0 bases, leaving 1 base of the junction unmatched. This CDR3 has 16 residues. The sequenced sample was naive CD4+ T cells from blood. The clonotype comes from a young man in good health. The chain employs TRBV6-5 and TRBJ1-3; 8 positions match TRBD1. The CDR3 protein is CASSYSDRASGNTIYF. The CDR3 bases are TGTGCCAGCAGTTACTCGGACAGGGCCTCTGGAAACACCATATATTTT.